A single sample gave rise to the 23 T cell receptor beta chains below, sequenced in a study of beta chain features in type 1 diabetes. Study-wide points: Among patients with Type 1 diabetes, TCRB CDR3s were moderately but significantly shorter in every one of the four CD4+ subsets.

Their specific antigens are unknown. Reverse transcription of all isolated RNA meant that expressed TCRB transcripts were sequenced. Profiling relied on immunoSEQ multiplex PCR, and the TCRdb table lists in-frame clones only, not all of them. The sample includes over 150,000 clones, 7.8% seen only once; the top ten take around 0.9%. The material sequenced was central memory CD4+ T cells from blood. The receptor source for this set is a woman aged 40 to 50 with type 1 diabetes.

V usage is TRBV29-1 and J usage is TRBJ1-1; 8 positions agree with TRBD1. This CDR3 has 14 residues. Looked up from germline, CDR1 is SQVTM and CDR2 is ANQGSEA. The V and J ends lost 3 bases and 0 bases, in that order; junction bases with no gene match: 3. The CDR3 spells CSVDPGQVNTEAFF. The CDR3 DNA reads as TGCAGCGTTGATCCGGGACAGGTGAACACTGAAGCTTTCTTT.

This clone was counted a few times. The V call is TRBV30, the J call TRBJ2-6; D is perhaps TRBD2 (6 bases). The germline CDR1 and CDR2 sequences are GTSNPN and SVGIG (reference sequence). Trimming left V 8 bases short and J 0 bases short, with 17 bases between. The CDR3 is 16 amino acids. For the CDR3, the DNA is TGTGCCCAAGTAGCGGTAGGATTCTCTGGGGCCAACGTCCTGACTTTC. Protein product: CAQVAVGFSGANVLTF.

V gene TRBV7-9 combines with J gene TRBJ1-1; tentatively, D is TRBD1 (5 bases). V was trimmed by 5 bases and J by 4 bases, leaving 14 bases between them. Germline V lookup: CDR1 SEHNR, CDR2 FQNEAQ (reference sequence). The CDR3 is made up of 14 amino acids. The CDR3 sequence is CASSPPQVTTEAFF. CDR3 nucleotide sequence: TGTGCCAGCAGCCCCCCACAGGTCACCACTGAAGCTTTCTTT.

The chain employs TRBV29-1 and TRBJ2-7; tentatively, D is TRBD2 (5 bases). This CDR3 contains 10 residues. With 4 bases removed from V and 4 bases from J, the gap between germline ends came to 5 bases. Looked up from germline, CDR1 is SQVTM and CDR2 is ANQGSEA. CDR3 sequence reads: CSVGEYEQYF. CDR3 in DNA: TGCAGCGTTGGGGAGTACGAGCAGTACTTC.

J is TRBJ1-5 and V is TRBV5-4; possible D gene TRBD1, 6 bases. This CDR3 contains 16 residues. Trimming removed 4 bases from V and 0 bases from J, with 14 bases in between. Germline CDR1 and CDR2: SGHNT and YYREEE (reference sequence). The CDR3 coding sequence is TGTGCCAGCAGCCTGGGGGGGCTGAATAGCAATCAGCCCCAGCATTTT. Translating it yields CASSLGGLNSNQPQHF.

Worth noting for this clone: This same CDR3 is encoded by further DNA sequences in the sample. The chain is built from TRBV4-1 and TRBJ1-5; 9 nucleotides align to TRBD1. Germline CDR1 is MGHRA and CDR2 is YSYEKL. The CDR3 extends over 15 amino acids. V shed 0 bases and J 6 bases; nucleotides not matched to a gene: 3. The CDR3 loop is CASSQDGQGSQPQHF. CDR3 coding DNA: TGCGCCAGCAGCCAAGACGGACAGGGGAGTCAGCCCCAGCATTTT.

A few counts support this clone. The CDR3 spells CASSPTGAFNEKLFF. The DNA for the CDR3 is TGTGCCAGCAGCCCGACAGGGGCATTCAATGAAAAACTGTTTTTT. The rearrangement links TRBV7-9 to TRBJ1-4, with 8 bases fitting TRBD1. The germline V gene has CDR1 SEHNR and CDR2 FQNEAQ (reference sequence). V was clipped by 5 bases and J by 5 bases; unmatched bases: 7. The CDR3 runs to 15 residues. Looking up the rest from reference TRBV7-9 and TRBJ1-4 gives the full variable domain: DTGVSQNPRHKITKRGQNVTFRCDPISEHNRLYWYRQTLGQGPEFLTYFQNEAQLEKSRLLSDRFSAERPKGSFSTLEIQRTEQGDSAMYLCASSPTGAFNEKLFFGSGTQLSVL.

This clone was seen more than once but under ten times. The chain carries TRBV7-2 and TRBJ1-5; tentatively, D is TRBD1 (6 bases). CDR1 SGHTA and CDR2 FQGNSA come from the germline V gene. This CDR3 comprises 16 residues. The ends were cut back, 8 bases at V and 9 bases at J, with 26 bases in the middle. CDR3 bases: TGTGCCAGCTCCCTGGACGAAGGGGGTGGCGGGTGGCCCCAGCATTTT. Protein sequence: CASSLDEGGGGWPQHF.

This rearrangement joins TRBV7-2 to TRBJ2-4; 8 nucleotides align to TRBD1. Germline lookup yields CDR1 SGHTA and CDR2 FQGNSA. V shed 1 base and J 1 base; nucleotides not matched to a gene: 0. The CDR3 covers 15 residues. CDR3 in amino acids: CASSLGQGAKNIQYF. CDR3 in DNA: TGTGCCAGCAGCTTAGGACAGGGGGCCAAAAACATTCAGTACTTC.

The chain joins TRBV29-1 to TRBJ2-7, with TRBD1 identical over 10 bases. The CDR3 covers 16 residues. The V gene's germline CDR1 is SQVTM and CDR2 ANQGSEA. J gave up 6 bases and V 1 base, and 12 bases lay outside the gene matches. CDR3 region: CSVEGYPGQGSVEQYF. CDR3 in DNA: TGCAGCGTTGAAGGGTATCCGGGACAGGGGTCTGTCGAGCAGTACTTC.

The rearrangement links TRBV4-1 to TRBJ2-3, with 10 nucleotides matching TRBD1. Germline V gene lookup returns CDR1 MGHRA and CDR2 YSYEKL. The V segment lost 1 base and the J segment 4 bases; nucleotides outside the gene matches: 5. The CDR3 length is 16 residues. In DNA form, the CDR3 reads TGCGCCAGCAGCCAAGCCAGGGACAGGGGCGCAGATACGCAGTATTTT. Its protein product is CASSQARDRGADTQYF.

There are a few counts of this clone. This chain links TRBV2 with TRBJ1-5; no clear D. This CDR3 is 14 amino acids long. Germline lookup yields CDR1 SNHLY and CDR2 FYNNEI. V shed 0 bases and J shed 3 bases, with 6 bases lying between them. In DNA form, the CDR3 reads TGTGCCAGCAGTGAAGCTACAGTCAATCAGCCCCAGCATTTT. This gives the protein CASSEATVNQPQHF. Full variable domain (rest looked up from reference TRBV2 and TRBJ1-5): EPEVTQTPSHQVTQMGQEVILRCVPISNHLYFYWYRQILGQKVEFLVSFYNNEISEKSEIFDDQFSVERPDGSNFTLKIRSTKLEDSAMYFCASSEATVNQPQHFGDGTRLSIL.

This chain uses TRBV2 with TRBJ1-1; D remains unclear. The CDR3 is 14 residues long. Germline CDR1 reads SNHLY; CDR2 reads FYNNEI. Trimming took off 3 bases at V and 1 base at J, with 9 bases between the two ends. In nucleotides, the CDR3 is TGTGCCAGCAGTGATGGCAATTCGAACACTGAAGCTTTCTTT. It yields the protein CASSDGNSNTEAFF.

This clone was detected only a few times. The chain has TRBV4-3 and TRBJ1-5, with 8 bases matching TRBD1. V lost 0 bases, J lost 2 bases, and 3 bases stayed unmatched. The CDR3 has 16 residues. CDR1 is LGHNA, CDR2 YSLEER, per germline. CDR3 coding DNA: TGCGCCAGCAGCCAAGAACAGGACAGGGGCAATCAGCCCCAGCATTTT. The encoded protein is CASSQEQDRGNQPQHF.

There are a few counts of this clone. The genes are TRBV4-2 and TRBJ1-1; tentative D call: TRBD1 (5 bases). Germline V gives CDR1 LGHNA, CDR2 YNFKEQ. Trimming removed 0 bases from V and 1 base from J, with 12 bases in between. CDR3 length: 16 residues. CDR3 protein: CASSQDKGVGNTEAFF. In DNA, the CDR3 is TGTGCCAGCAGCCAAGACAAAGGGGTGGGGAACACTGAAGCTTTCTTT.

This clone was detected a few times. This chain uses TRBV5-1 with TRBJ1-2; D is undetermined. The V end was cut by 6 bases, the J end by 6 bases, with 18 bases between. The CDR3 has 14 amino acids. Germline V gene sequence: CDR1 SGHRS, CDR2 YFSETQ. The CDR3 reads CASTRGAAGDGYTF. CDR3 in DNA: TGCGCCAGCACCCGAGGAGCGGCCGGAGATGGCTACACCTTC. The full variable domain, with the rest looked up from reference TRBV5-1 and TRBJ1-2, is KAGVTQTPRYLIKTRGQQVTLSCSPISGHRSVSWYQQTPGQGLQFLFEYFSETQRNKGNFPGRFSGRQFSNSRSEMNVSTLELGDSALYLCASTRGAAGDGYTFGSGTRLTVV.

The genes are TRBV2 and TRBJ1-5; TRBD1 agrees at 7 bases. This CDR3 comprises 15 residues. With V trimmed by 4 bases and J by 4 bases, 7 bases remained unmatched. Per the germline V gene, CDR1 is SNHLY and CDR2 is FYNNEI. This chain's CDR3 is CASSAPRQGNQPQHF. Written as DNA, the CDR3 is TGTGCCAGCAGTGCGCCGAGACAGGGTAATCAGCCCCAGCATTTT.

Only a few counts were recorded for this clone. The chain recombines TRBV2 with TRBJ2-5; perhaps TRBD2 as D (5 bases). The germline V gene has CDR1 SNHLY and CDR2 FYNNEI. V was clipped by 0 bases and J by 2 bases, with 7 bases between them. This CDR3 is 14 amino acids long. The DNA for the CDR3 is TGTGCCAGCAGTGAAGCCGGGGATCAAGAGACCCAGTACTTC. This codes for CASSEAGDQETQYF.

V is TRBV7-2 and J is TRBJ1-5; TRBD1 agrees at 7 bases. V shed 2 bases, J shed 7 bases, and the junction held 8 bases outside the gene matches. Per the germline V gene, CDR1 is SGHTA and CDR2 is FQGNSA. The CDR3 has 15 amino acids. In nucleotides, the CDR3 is TGTGCCAGCAGCTTAACAGGGGAGGCAAGGCAGCCCCAGCATTTT. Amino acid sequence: CASSLTGEARQPQHF.

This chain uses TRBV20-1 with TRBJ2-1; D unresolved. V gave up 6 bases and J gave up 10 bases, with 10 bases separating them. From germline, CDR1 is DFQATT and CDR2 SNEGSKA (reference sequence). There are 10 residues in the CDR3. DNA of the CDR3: TGCAGTGCATACGAGGCCGAGCAGTTCTTC. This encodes CSAYEAEQFF.

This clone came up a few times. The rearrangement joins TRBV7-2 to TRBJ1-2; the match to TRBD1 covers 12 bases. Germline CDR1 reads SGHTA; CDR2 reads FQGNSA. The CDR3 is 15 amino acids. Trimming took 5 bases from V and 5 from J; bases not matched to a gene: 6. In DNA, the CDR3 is TGTGCCAGCAGCGCCGGGACAGGGGGCGGTTATGGCTACACCTTC. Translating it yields CASSAGTGGGYGYTF.

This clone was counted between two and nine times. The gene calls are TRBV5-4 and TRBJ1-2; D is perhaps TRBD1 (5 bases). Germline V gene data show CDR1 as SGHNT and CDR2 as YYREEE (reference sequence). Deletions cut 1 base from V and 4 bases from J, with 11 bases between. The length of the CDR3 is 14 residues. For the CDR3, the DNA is TGTGCCAGCAGCTTGTCGGGGGTAGTCTATGGCTACACCTTC. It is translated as CASSLSGVVYGYTF.

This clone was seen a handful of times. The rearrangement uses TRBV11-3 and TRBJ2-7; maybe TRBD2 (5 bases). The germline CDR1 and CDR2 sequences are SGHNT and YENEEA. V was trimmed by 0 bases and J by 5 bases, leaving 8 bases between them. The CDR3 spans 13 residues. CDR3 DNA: TGTGCCAGCAGCTTAGAGGCCGGGGACGAGCAGTACTTC. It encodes CASSLEAGDEQYF.